The rows below give T cell receptor beta chains drawn from one sample of a study of CD8+ T cells in alopecia areata. Profiling relied on immunoSEQ multiplex PCR, and the TCRdb table lists in-frame clones only, not all of them. The sample records about 110,000 clones, approximately 51% being singletons. Here the sequenced sample was CD4+ T cells sorted from blood, taken at week 24, from a patient treated with tofacitinib. The receptors were gathered from a human donor with alopecia areata. CDR3s include the opening cysteine and the closing phenylalanine or tryptophan. D genes are given only for firm matches. A clone size is listed for some rows: how often the clone was seen (once, few, many), or a class if it is expanded.

>TRBV5-1|TRBJ2-5|few|.
CASSLVLGETQYF
TGCGCCAGCAGCTTGGTCCTGGGGGAGACCCAGTACTTC
>TRBV9|TRBJ2-2|.|.
CASSVAQLSGELFF
TGTGCCAGCAGCGTAGCTCAATTGTCCGGGGAGCTGTTTTTT
>TRBV6-5|TRBJ1-5|few|.
CASSYSEGDSNQPQHF
TGTGCCAGCAGTTACTCCGAAGGGGATAGCAATCAGCCCCAGCATTTT
>TRBV30|TRBJ2-3|.|.
CAWSLQVDTQYF
TGTGCCTGGAGCCTCCAGGTGGATACGCAGTATTTT
>TRBV7-2|TRBJ1-5|.|.
CASSWVHNQPQHF
TGTGCCAGCAGCTGGGTACACAATCAGCCCCAGCATTTT
>TRBV6-5|TRBJ1-6|.|.
CASSYSKSPLHF
TGTGCCAGCAGTTACTCGAAGTCACCCCTCCACTTT
>TRBV7-2|TRBJ1-6|.|.
CASSLYGAPLHF
TGTGCCAGCAGCCTATATGGGGCACCCCTCCACTTT
>TRBV29-1|TRBJ2-2|.|TRBD2
CSARLAGGLNTGELFF
TGCAGCGCGCGACTAGCGGGGGGGCTGAACACCGGGGAGCTGTTTTTT
>TRBV7-2|TRBJ2-3|few|.
CASSFRVGGPTDTQYF
TGTGCCAGCAGCTTTCGGGTGGGGGGCCCCACAGATACGCAGTATTTT
>TRBV14|TRBJ2-7|few|.
CASSQLGSEYEQYF
TGTGCCAGCAGCCAACTGGGGTCGGAATACGAGCAGTACTTC
>TRBV4-3|TRBJ2-2|once|.
CASSQDSGGELFF
TGCGCCAGCAGCCAAGATAGTGGCGGGGAGCTGTTTTTT
>TRBV30|TRBJ1-2|.|.
CASPHGPRYGYTF
TGTGCCTCCCCCCACGGGCCTCGCTATGGCTACACCTTC